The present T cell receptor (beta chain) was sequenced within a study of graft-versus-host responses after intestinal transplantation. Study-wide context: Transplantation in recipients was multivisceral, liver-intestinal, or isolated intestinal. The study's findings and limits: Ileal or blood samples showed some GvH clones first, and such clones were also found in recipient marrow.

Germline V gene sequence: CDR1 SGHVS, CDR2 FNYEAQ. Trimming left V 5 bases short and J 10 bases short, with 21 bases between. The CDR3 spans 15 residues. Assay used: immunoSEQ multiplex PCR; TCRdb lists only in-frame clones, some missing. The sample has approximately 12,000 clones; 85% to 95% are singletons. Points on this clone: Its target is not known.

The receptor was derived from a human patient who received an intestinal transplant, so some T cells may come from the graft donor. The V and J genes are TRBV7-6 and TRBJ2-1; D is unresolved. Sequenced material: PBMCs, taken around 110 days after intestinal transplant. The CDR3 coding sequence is TGTGCCAGCAGCCTCCCCGAGGATCCGGTGTCGGAGCAGTTCTTC. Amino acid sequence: CASSLPEDPVSEQFF.